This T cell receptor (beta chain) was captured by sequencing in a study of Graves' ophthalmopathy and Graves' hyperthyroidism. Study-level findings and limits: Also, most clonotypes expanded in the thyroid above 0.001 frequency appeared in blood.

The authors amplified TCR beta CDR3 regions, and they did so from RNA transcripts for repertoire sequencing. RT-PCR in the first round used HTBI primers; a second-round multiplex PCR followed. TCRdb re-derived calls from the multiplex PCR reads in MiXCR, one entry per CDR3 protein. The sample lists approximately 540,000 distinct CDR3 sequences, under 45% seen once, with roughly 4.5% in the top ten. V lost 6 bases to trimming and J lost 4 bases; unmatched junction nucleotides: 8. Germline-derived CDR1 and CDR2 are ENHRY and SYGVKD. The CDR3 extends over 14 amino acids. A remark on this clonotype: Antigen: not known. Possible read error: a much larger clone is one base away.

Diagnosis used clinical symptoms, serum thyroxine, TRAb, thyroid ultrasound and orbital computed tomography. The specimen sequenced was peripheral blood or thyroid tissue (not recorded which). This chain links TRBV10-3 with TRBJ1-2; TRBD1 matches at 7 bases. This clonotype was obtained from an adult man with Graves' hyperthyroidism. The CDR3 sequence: CAISTGQWTYGYTF. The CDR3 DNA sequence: TGTGCCATCAGCACGGGACAGTGGACCTATGGCTACACCTTC.